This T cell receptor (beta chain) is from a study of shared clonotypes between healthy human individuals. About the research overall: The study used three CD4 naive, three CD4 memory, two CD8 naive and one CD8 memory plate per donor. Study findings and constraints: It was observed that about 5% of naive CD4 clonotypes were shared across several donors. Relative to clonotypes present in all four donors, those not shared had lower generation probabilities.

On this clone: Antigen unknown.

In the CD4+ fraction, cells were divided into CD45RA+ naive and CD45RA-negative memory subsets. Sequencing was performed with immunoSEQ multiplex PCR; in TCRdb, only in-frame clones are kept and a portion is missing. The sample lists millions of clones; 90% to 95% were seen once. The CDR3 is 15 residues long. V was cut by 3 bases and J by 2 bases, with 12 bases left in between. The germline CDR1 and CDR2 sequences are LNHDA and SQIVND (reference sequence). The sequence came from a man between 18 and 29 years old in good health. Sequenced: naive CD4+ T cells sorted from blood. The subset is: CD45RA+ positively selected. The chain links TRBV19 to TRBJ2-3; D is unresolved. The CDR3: CASSIMGLLTDTQYF. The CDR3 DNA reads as TGTGCCAGTAGTATCATGGGTCTGCTCACAGATACGCAGTATTTT.